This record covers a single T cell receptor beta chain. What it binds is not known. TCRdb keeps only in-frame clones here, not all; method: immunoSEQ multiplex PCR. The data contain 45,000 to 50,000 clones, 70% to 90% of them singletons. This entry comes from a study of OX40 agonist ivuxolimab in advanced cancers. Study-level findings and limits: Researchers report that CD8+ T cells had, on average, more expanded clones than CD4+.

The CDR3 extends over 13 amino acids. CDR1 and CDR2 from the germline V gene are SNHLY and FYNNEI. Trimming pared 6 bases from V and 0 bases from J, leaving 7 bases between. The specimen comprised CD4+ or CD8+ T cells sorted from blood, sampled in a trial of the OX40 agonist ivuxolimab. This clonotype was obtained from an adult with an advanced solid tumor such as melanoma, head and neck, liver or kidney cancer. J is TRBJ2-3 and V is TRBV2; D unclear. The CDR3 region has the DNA TGTGCCAGCAGGGGCGGTAGCACAGATACGCAGTATTTT. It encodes CASRGGSTDTQYF.